This T cell receptor (beta chain) emerged from a study of OX40 agonist ivuxolimab in advanced cancers. Study-level background: Having had anti-PD-1, anti-PD-L1 or anti-CTLA-4 therapy before was allowed, and roughly 38% had some.

Germline V lookup: CDR1 SNHLY, CDR2 FYNNEI. This CDR3 comprises 10 residues. The table came from immunoSEQ multiplex PCR; TCRdb's copy has only in-frame clones and leaves some out. The table has about 58,000 clones, roughly 87% seen once; the top ten hold roughly 12%. This clone was seen a few times. One end of the junction varies from germline; a read error may be responsible. The chain is built from TRBV2 and TRBJ1-1; no reliable D call. The sample in question was CD4+ or CD8+ T cells sorted from blood, obtained in a trial of the OX40 agonist ivuxolimab. The origin of this receptor is an adult with an advanced solid tumor such as melanoma, head and neck, liver or kidney cancer. Written as DNA, the CDR3 is TGTGCCAGCTCCGTAGGGAGAGTCGCCTTT. Protein product: CASSVGRVAF.